This T cell receptor (beta chain) was sequenced in a study of identical twins. TCRdb recomputed calls from the 5' RACE reads with MiXCR, one row per CDR3 protein. The data hold a few hundred thousand distinct CDR3 sequences, with 10% to 15% observed a single time. In germline, CDR1 is LNHNV, CDR2 YYDKDF (reference sequence). This CDR3 is built from 18 residues. With 3 bases clipped from V and 2 bases from J, the junction kept 12 bases outside the gene matches. A further study also used this sample, focusing on yellow fever vaccine responses in identical twins.

The chain combines TRBV15 with TRBJ2-3, with TRBD2 matching 9 bases. The sequence was obtained from a woman between 18 and 30 years old in good health. The sequencing input was memory (CD45RO+) T cells sorted from blood. CDR3 sequence (DNA): TGTGCCACCAGCAGCATTGAAGGGCGGGGGGGCTACACAGATACGCAGTATTTT. Translation gives CATSSIEGRGGYTDTQYF.